Following are 11 T cell receptor beta chains from one sample sequenced in a study of control samples from healthy donors and cancer patients (dated by TCRdb to about 2020). The library was prepared using the immunoSEQ multiplex PCR assay. TCRdb stores this immuneACCESS table with in-frame sequences only. Part of the clones is absent; in the studies checked, under half of the shortfall reflects unresolved V genes, and no reason is known for the rest. The sample includes about 84,000 clones, with about 79% observed a single time. Around a tenth of the sample rests with the top ten. Sequencing input: PBMCs. These receptors were collected from a man aged 55 to 70 with head and neck cancer.

This chain links TRBV28 with TRBJ1-2; 8 nucleotides line up with TRBD1. V lost 10 bases, J lost 1 base, and 8 bases stayed unmatched. Germline V gene sequence: CDR1 MDHEN, CDR2 SYDVKM. The length of the CDR3 is 14 residues. Written as DNA, the CDR3 is TGTGCCACACCCGACAGGGGCGATAACTATGGCTACACCTTC. This codes for CATPDRGDNYGYTF.

The V and J genes are TRBV6-4 and TRBJ2-1; D unclear. V was cut by 0 bases and J by 5 bases, with 5 bases left in between. Per germline, CDR1 MRHNA and CDR2 SNTAGT. The CDR3 extends over 13 amino acids. CDR3 amino acids: CASSDSSHNEQFF. Written as DNA, the CDR3 is TGTGCCAGCAGTGACTCTAGCCACAATGAGCAGTTCTTC.

At least ten counts were recorded for this clone. The chain recombines TRBV27 with TRBJ2-5; D possibly corresponds to TRBD2 (6 bases). V dropped 6 bases and J dropped 2 bases, with 22 bases sitting between them. CDR3 size: 17 residues. Germline V gene data show CDR1 as MNHEY and CDR2 as SMNVEV (reference sequence). CDR3 amino acids: CASSPWGVGVWQETQYF. The DNA of the CDR3 is TGTGCCAGCAGCCCTTGGGGGGTCGGGGTTTGGCAAGAGACCCAGTACTTC.

Comments on this clone: Other DNA sequences within the sample encode an identical CDR3. The chain has TRBV7-2 and TRBJ2-7, with a possible D match to TRBD2 (5 bases). V was pared by 1 base and J by 2 bases, with 9 bases between. Looked up from germline, CDR1 is SGHTA and CDR2 is FQGNSA. The CDR3 has 14 residues. CDR3 in DNA: TGTGCCAGCAGCTTAGGACGGGGAACCTACGAGCAGTACTTC. Translation: CASSLGRGTYEQYF.

The genes are TRBV10-3 and TRBJ2-7; tentatively, D is TRBD1 (6 bases). The CDR3 loop spans 16 amino acids. Trimming stripped 1 base from V and 4 bases from J, with 17 bases between. Germline V gene lookup returns CDR1 ENHRY and CDR2 SYGVKD. DNA for the CDR3: TGTGCCATCAGTGAGTTACCGACAGGAGGAATTTACGAGCAGTACTTC. It translates to CAISELPTGGIYEQYF.

This clone has just a few counts. The chain combines TRBV9 with TRBJ1-1; D is perhaps TRBD1 (6 bases). Germline-derived CDR1 and CDR2 are SGDLS and YYNGEE. V shed 7 bases and J shed 2 bases, with 15 bases lying between them. The CDR3 extends over 14 amino acids. The CDR3 DNA sequence: TGTGCCAGCGGGAAGGGACACACTAACACTGAAGCTTTCTTT. Translated: CASGKGHTNTEAFF.

This chain joins TRBV5-1 and TRBJ1-1; tentatively, D is TRBD1 (6 bases). V was shortened by 4 bases and J by 6 bases, with 13 bases between the two germline ends. CDR1 SGHRS and CDR2 YFSETQ come from the germline V gene. The CDR3 contains 13 residues. CDR3 DNA sequence: TGCGCCAGCAGCCGGGGGGGGGCGGCTGAAGCTTTCTTT. Its protein is CASSRGGAAEAFF.

The chain couples TRBV6-1 to TRBJ2-7; TRBD2 agrees at 13 bases. This CDR3 contains 16 residues. V lost 4 bases to trimming and J lost 1 base; unmatched junction nucleotides: 4. Germline V gives CDR1 MNHNS, CDR2 SASEGT. The CDR3 coding sequence is TGTGCCAGCAGTGGGACTAGCGGGGGTAGTTCCTACGAGCAGTACTTC. It encodes CASSGTSGGSSYEQYF.

This clone has only one observation. V is TRBV11-2 and J is TRBJ2-1; 7 bases match TRBD1. The CDR3 sequence is 16 residues long. V dropped 4 bases and J dropped 6; count of bases not matched to a gene: 12. Germline V gene lookup returns CDR1 SGHAT and CDR2 FQNNGV. CDR3 bases: TGTGCCAGCAGCTCCCGACAGGGAAGAGGGGGCAATGAGCAGTTCTTC. Translated, it gives CASSSRQGRGGNEQFF.

The rearrangement links TRBV11-3 to TRBJ1-6; no firm D call. Germline V gives CDR1 SGHNT, CDR2 YENEEA. This CDR3 has 13 residues. V gave up 1 base and J gave up 9 bases, with 7 bases separating them. In DNA form, the CDR3 reads TGTGCCAGCAGCTTAGTTTCAGGTTCACCCCTCCACTTT. Translation gives CASSLVSGSPLHF.

The chain has TRBV5-1 and TRBJ2-5, with 11 bases fitting TRBD2. The germline V gene has CDR1 SGHRS and CDR2 YFSETQ. The J segment lost 8 bases and the V segment lost 4 bases, leaving 10 bases of the junction unmatched. The CDR3 has 15 residues. CDR3 nucleotide sequence: TGCGCCAGCAGCCCGCTAGCGGGAGGCGCCACAACCCAGTACTTC. The encoded protein is CASSPLAGGATTQYF.